The TCR beta chain under discussion was sequenced for a study of T cell changes during pregnancy in multiple sclerosis (dated by TCRdb to about 2019). With respect to the entire study: In women with multiple sclerosis, the researchers looked at how the T cell repertoire shifted as pregnancy progressed.

With respect to this clone: What antigen it recognizes has not been identified. Base qualities are not recorded, but no much larger clone differs from it by a single base.

The CDR3 covers 15 residues, taking in both the cysteine and the phenylalanine. The read is trimmed to its CDR3 DNA, 45 bases read in frame from base 1. Trimmed from V: 2 bases; trimmed from J: 6 bases; junction bases lacking a gene match: 7. CDR1 and CDR2, per the germline V gene, are SGHVS and FQNEAQ. Receptors were amplified or captured by the immunoSEQ multiplex PCR assay. In TCRdb, the immuneACCESS table is reduced to in-frame sequences with V and J assigned. These tables do not hold every clone; where another copy was compared, an unresolved V gene accounts for under half, and the others remain unexplained. The sample table records about 45,000 clones; around 90% of these occur just once. Clones ranked in the top ten supply 0.65% to 0.9% of the sample.

The source of this sequence is a female donor with multiple sclerosis, enrolled in a pregnancy study. The chain employs TRBV7-8 and TRBJ1-5, with 7 middle bases fitting TRBD1. The sample consisted of CD4+ T cells from peripheral blood mononuclear cells, taken before pregnancy. The DNA reads as follows: TGTGCCAGCAGCTTAACTCTGGACAGGACTCAGCCCCAGCATTTT. This codes for CASSLTLDRTQPQHF.